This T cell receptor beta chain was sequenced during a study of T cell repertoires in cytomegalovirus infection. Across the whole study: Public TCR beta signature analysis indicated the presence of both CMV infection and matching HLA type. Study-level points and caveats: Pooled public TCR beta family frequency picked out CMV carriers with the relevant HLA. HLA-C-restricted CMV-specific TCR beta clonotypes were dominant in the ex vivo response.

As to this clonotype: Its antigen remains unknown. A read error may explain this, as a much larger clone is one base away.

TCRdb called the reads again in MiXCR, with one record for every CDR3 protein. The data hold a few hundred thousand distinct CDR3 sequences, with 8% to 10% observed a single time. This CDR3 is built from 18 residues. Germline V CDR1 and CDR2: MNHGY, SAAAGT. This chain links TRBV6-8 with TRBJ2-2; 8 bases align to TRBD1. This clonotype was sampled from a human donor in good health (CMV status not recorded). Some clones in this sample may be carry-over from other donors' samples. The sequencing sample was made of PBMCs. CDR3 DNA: TGTGCCAGCGGTTACTCGGGCAGGGGGCGTGCGGGCACCGGGGAGCTGTTTTTT. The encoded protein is CASGYSGRGRAGTGELFF.